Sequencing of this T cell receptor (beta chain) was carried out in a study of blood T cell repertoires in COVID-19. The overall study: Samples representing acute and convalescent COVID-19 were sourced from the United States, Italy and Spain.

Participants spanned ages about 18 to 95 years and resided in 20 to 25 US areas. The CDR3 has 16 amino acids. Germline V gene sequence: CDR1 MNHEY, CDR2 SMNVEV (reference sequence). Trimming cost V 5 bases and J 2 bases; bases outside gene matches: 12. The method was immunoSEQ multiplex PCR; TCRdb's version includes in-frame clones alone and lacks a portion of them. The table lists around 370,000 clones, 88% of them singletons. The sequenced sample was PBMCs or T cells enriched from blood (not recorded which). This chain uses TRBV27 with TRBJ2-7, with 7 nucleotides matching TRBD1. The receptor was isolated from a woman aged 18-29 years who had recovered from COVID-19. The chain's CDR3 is CASSPGRGFFPYEQYF. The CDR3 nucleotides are TGTGCCAGCAGTCCGGGCAGGGGGTTTTTTCCCTACGAGCAGTACTTC.